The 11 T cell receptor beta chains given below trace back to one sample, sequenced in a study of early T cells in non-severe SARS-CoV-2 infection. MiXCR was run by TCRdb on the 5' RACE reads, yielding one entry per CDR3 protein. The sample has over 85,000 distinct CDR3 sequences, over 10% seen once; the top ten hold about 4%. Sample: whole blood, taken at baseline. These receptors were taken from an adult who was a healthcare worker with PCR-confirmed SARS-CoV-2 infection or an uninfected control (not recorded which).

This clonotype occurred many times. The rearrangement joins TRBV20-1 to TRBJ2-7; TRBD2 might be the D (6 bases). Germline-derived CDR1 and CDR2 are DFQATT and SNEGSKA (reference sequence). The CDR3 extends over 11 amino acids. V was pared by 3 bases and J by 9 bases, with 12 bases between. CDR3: CSARGQGGQYF. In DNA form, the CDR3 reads TGCAGTGCTAGGGGCCAGGGAGGGCAGTACTTC.

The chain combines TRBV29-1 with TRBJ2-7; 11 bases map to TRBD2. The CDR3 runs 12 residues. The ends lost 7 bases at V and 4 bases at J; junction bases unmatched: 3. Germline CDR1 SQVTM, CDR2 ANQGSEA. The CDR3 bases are TGCAGCGCGGGACTAGCGGATTACGAGCAGTACTTC. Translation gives CSAGLADYEQYF.

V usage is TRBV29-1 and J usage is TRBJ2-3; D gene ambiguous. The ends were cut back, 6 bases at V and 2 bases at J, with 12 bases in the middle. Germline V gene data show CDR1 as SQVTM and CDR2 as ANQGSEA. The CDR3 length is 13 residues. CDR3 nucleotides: TGCAGCGTGTTTGGCGGACCCACAGATACGCAGTATTTT. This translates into CSVFGGPTDTQYF.

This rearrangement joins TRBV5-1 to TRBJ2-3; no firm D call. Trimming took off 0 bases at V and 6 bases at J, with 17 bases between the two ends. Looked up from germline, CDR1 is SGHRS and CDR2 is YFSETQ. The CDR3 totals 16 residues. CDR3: CASSLESSMVSDTQYF. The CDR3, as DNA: TGCGCCAGCAGCTTGGAGAGTAGCATGGTATCGGATACGCAGTATTTT.

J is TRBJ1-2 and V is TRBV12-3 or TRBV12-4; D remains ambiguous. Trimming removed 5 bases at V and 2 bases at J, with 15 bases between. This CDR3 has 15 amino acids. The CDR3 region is CASSVTKQRNYGYTF. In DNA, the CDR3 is TGTGCCAGCAGTGTAACCAAACAGAGAAACTATGGCTACACCTTC.

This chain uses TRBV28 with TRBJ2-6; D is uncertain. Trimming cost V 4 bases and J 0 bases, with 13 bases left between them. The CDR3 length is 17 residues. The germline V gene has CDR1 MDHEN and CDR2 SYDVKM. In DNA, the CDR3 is TGTGCCAGCAGTTGGGTAGACGCACGCTCTGGGGCCAACGTCCTGACTTTC. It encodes CASSWVDARSGANVLTF. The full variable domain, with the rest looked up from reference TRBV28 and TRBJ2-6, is DVKVTQSSRYLVKRTGEKVFLECVQDMDHENMFWYRQDPGLGLRLIYFSYDVKMKEKGDIPEGYSVSREKKERFSLILESASTNQTSMYLCASSWVDARSGANVLTFGAGSRLTVL.

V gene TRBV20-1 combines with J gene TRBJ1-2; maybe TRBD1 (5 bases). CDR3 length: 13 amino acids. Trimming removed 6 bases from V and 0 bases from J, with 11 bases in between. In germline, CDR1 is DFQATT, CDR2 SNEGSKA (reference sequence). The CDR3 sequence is CSAAGWTNYGYTF. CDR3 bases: TGCAGTGCGGCAGGGTGGACTAACTATGGCTACACCTTC.

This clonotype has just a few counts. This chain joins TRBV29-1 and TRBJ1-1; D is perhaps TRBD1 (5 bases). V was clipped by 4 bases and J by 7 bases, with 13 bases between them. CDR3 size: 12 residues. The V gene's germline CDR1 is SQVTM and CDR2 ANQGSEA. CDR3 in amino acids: CSVVPGRDEAFF. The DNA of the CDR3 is TGCAGCGTTGTCCCAGGGCGCGATGAAGCTTTCTTT.

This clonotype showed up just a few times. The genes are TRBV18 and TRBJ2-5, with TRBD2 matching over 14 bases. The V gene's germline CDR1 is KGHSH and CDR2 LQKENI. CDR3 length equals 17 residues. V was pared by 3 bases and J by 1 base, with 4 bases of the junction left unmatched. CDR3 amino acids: CASSPSGLAGGQETQYF. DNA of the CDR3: TGTGCCAGCTCACCCTCCGGACTAGCGGGGGGCCAAGAGACCCAGTACTTC.

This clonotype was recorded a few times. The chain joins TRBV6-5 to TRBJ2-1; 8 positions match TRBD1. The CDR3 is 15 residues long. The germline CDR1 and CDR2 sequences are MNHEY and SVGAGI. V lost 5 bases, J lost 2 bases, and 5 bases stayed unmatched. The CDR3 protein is CASSPPGQAYNEQFF. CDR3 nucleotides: TGTGCCAGCAGTCCCCCGGGACAGGCCTACAATGAGCAGTTCTTC.

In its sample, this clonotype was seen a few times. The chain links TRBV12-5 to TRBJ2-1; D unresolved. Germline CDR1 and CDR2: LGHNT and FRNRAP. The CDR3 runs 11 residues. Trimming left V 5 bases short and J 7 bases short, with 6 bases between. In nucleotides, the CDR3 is TGTGCTAGTGGTCCCTCGAATGAGCAGTTCTTC. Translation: CASGPSNEQFF. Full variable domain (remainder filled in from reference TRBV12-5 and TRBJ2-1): DARVTQTPRHKVTEMGQEVTMRCQPILGHNTVFWYRQTMMQGLELLAYFRNRAPLDDSGMPKDRFSAEMPDATLATLKIQPSEPRDSAVYFCASGPSNEQFFGPGTRLTVL.